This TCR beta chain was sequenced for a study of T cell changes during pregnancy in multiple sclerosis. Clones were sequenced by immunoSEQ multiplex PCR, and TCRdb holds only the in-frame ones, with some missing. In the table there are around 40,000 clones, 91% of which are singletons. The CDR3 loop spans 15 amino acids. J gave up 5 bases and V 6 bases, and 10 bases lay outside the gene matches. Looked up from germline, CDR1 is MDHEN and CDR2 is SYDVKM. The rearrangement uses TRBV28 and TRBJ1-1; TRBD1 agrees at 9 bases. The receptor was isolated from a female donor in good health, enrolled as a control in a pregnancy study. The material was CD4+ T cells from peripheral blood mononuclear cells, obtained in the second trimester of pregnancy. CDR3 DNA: TGTGCCAGCAGGATACCCGACAGGGGGAGAACTGAAGCTTTCTTT. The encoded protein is CASRIPDRGRTEAFF. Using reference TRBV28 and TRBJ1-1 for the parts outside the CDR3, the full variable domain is DVKVTQSSRYLVKRTGEKVFLECVQDMDHENMFWYRQDPGLGLRLIYFSYDVKMKEKGDIPEGYSVSREKKERFSLILESASTNQTSMYLCASRIPDRGRTEAFFGQGTRLTVV.